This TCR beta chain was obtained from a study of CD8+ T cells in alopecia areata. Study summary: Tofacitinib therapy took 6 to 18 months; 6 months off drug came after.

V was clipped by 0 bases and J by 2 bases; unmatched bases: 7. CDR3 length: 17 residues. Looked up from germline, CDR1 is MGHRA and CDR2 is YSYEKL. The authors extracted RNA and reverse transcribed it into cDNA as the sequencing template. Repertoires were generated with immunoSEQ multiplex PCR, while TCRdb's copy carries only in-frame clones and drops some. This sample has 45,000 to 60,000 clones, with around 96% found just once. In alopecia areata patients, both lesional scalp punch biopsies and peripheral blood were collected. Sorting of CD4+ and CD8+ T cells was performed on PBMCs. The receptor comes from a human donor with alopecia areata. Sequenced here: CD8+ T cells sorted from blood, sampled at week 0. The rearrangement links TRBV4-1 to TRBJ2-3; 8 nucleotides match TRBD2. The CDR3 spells CASSQEGSGAITDTQYF. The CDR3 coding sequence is TGCGCCAGCAGCCAAGAGGGTAGCGGGGCGATCACAGATACGCAGTATTTT.